The T cell receptor (beta chain) under discussion was sequenced for a study of human T cells and chemical hapten exposure (TCRdb year 2021). General notes on the study: Libraries were pooled for sequencing, and variation in per-sample TCR yields was attributed mainly to small differences in library volumes within the pool. The study tracked peripheral blood TCR repertoire changes in vivo during primary and secondary sensitization to the hapten diphenylcyclopropenone (DPC) in alopecia patients. For every blood RNA sample, sequencing covered both the TCR alpha and TCR beta chains.

This clonotype was counted only a few times. Which antigen it targets is not known. Base qualities are not at hand, and no much larger clone is one base apart. Library generation was performed with RACE. The reads were generated on a NextSeq 500. During library preparation, unique molecular identifiers were attached to individual cDNA molecules so that TCRs could be counted quantitatively and reproducibly. The paper's data handling went like this. A median of around 100,000 TCRs per sample was observed, with a range of 23,224 to 690,600. The Decombinator software suite was used to annotate V, J and CDR3 in the TCR reads. To make PS versus PT1 abundance plots, every sample was subsampled to the same number of TCRs (28,000). TCRs were defined as expanded if absent before sensitization and observed at least eight times at the 2-week time point. TCRdb applied fastp at Q25 and MiXCR to the public reads, then kept only in-frame beta chains. A single entry per CDR3 protein holds the most common genes and DNA from its merged rows. The V and J calls here are based on TCRdb, not the publication. The sample table contains roughly 120,000 distinct CDR3 sequences; only one count was recorded for more than 7.5% of them. The ten largest clones capture about 1.8% of the sample.

The intended sense of this specimen's time point label: healthy volunteer bleed at 2 weeks. Total RNA was extracted from unfractionated whole blood collected in Tempus Blood RNA tubes. As TCR sequencing controls, about five healthy volunteers were used, with blood taken at day 0, 2 weeks and 6 weeks. Overall study outcomes, separate from this receptor: DPC sensitization did not change how many TCRs were above 1 in 1000 frequency, and no evidence was found of alterations in global repertoire structure. After repeated subsampling, changes were observed in the strength of the expansion versus patch-test correlation and in the threshold at which the correlation became significant.

The sequencing input was whole blood. The clonotype was recovered from a male donor in good health. Some clones in this sample may be carry-over from other donors' samples.

The sequenced DNA: TGTGCCAGCAGGAGAGCGGGGGCCTCCTACGAGCAGTACTTC. This codes for CASRRAGASYEQYF. The chain is made from TRBV12-3 or TRBV12-4 and TRBJ2-7, and TRBD2 aligns with 8 junction nucleotides. For this chain, trimming is 6 bases at the V end and 0 bases at the J end, and the number of junction bases without a gene match is 4. The CDR3 holds 14 amino acids from the cysteine to the phenylalanine. Of all the DNA, just the CDR3 is kept, 42 bases in frame from base 1.